These 8 T cell receptor beta chains originate from one sample sequenced in a study of beta chain features in type 1 diabetes. Of the isolated RNA, all was reverse transcribed, and so the sequenced material was expressed TCRB transcripts. TCRdb keeps only in-frame clones here, not all; method: immunoSEQ multiplex PCR. The sample lists 150,000 or so clones; about 9.1% were seen once. The source material was central memory CD4+ T cells from blood. These receptors were collected from a middle-aged woman in good health.

This clone turned up a few times. V is TRBV5-4 and J is TRBJ1-2; perhaps TRBD1 as D (5 bases). V was trimmed by 0 bases and J by 13 bases, leaving 13 bases between them. The CDR3 is made up of 12 amino acids. In germline, CDR1 is SGHNT, CDR2 YYREEE (reference sequence). The chain's CDR3 is CASSLGAWGATF. As DNA, the CDR3 is TGTGCCAGCAGCTTGGGGGCCTGGGGCGCCACCTTC. Drawing the rest from reference TRBV5-4 and TRBJ1-2, the complete variable domain is ETGVTQSPTHLIKTRGQQVTLRCSSQSGHNTVSWYQQALGQGPQFIFQYYREEENGRGNFPPRFSGLQFPNYSSELNVNALELDDSALYLCASSLGAWGATFGSGTRLTVV.

This clone was counted only a few times. This chain joins TRBV5-4 and TRBJ1-2; D ambiguous. Germline loops: CDR1 SGHNT, CDR2 YYREEE (reference sequence). The CDR3 is made up of 13 amino acids. V lost 5 bases and J lost 7, with 15 bases in between. CDR3 residues: CASRYAGESGYTF. The CDR3 region has the DNA TGTGCCAGCAGGTATGCCGGGGAATCTGGCTACACCTTC.

The rearrangement links TRBV21-1 to TRBJ2-7; the table's D call, TRBD2, has no DNA check behind it. TRBV21-1 is a pseudogene segment. This CDR3 region has 14 residues. CDR3 sequence reads: CASSKAGGAYEQYF. The CDR3 DNA sequence: TGTGCCAGCAGCAAAGCCGGGGGGGCCTACGAGCAGTACTTC.

V gene TRBV18 combines with J gene TRBJ1-2; 7 bases agree with TRBD1. CDR3 size: 16 residues. The germline CDR1 and CDR2 sequences are KGHSH and LQKENI. Trimming removed 1 base from V and 4 bases from J; junction bases left unmatched: 9. Here the CDR3 DNA reads TGTGCCAGCTCACCACAGGCGCTCAGGGGGGCCTATGGCTACACCTTC. The encoded protein is CASSPQALRGAYGYTF.

Here the CDR3 DNA reads TGCGCCAGCAGCCGAGACGAGGCTAGCGGGGGCCTCACATACGAGCAGTACTTC. It codes for CASSRDEASGGLTYEQYF. This chain connects TRBV4-1 to TRBJ2-7; 10 nucleotides agree with TRBD2. Trimming at V came to 4 bases and at J to 4 bases, leaving 16 bases not matched to a gene. Germline CDR1 MGHRA, CDR2 YSYEKL. This CDR3 region has 18 residues.

CDR3 amino acids: CASMRGSPLHF. The CDR3 nucleotides read TGTGCCAGCATGCGGGGCTCACCCCTCCACTTT. The J gene is TRBJ1-6, the V gene TRBV6-6, with TRBD1 as a possible D gene (5 bases). CDR3 size: 11 residues. The germline gives CDR1 MNHNY, CDR2 SVGAGI (reference sequence). V was cut by 7 bases and J by 10 bases, with 8 bases left in between.

Notes on this clone: Other nucleotide sequences from this sample produce the same CDR3. This sequence joins TRBV7-9 and TRBJ2-5; weak D call: TRBD2 (5 bases). The germline V gene has CDR1 SEHNR and CDR2 FQNEAQ (reference sequence). This CDR3 region has 12 residues. V gave up 4 bases and J gave up 5 bases, with 8 bases separating them. This chain's CDR3 is CASSSRGETQYF. The CDR3 DNA follows: TGTGCCAGCAGCTCTAGAGGGGAGACCCAGTACTTC.

This clone has just a few counts. The same CDR3 can be traced to other DNA sequences in this sample. The chain recombines TRBV5-1 with TRBJ2-1; D may be TRBD1 (5 bases). With 0 bases removed from V and 7 bases from J, the gap between germline ends came to 8 bases. Germline V gene lookup returns CDR1 SGHRS and CDR2 YFSETQ. The CDR3 runs 13 residues. The CDR3 DNA sequence: TGCGCCAGCAGCTTGGGGCAGGGAAATGAGCAGTTCTTC. Encoded protein: CASSLGQGNEQFF.